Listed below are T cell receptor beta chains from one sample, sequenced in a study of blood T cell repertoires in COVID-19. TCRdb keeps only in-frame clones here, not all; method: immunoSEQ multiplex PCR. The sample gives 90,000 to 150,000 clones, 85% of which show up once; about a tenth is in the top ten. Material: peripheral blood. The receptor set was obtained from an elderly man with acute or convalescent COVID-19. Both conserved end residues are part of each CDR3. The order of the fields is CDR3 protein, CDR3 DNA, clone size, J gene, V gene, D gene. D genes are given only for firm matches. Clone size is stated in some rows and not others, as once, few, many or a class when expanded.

CASSPVVVPVEPQHF TGTGCCAGCAGCCCCGTTGTGGTCCCGGTGGAGCCCCAGCATTTT . TRBJ1-5 TRBV7-8 .
CASSPLAGPGGDTQYF TGTGCCAGCAGCCCACTAGCGGGCCCCGGTGGGGATACGCAGTATTTT . TRBJ2-3 TRBV9 TRBD2
CASSLPGVGQPQHF TGTGCCAGCAGTTTACCAGGGGTGGGTCAGCCCCAGCATTTT . TRBJ1-5 TRBV28 .
CASRATGTENQPQHF TGTGCCAGCAGAGCTACCGGGACAGAGAATCAGCCCCAGCATTTT . TRBJ1-5 TRBV2 TRBD1
CASTLPGDRNYEQYF TGTGCCAGCACCCTTCCGGGAGACAGAAACTACGAGCAGTACTTC once TRBJ2-7 TRBV28 .
CASSRRGREKVFHYNEQFF TGTGCCAGCAGCCGAAGGGGGAGGGAGAAAGTCTTCCACTACAATGAGCAGTTCTTC . TRBJ2-1 TRBV21-1 .
CASSPQGATDTQYF TGTGCCAGCTCACCCCAGGGGGCAACAGATACGCAGTATTTT . TRBJ2-3 TRBV18 TRBD1
CASTASGAGSPQHF TGTGCCAGCACCGCCTCAGGGGCAGGAAGCCCCCAGCATTTT . TRBJ1-5 TRBV7-9 .
CASSTSSYEQYF TGTGCCAGCAGTACCAGCTCCTACGAGCAGTACTTC . TRBJ2-7 TRBV25-1 .
CASSQGGHEQYF TGTGCCAGCAGTCAGGGAGGGCACGAGCAGTACTTC . TRBJ2-7 TRBV9 TRBD2
CASRQSLSNPFF TGTGCCAGCAGACAGAGTCTCAGTAATCCGTTCTTC . TRBJ2-1 TRBV28 .
CASSLSNGRANEQFF TGTGCCAGCAGCTTAAGCAATGGCAGGGCCAATGAGCAGTTCTTC . TRBJ2-1 TRBV7-3 .
CASSSRPDEKLFF TGCGCCAGCAGCTCCCGTCCGGATGAAAAACTGTTTTTT . TRBJ1-4 TRBV5-1 .
CASSLNEGVNTEAFF TGCGCCAGCAGCTTGAACGAGGGAGTGAACACTGAAGCTTTCTTT . TRBJ1-1 TRBV5-1 .
CASTTLAGGNEQFF TGTGCCAGTACAACCCTAGCGGGAGGCAATGAGCAGTTCTTC . TRBJ2-1 TRBV19 TRBD2
CASSALTGVGEPQHF TGTGCCAGCAGCGCCTTGACAGGGGTCGGTGAGCCCCAGCATTTT . TRBJ1-5 TRBV11-2 TRBD1
CASSIAGNTGELFF TGTGCCAGTAGTATAGCCGGGAACACCGGGGAGCTGTTTTTT once TRBJ2-2 TRBV19 .
CASSLGQGSYNEQFF TGTGCCAGCAGCTTAGGACAGGGCTCCTACAATGAGCAGTTCTTC . TRBJ2-1 TRBV11-3 TRBD1
CASSFQNPNTEAFF TGCGCCAGCAGCTTTCAGAACCCGAACACTGAAGCTTTCTTT . TRBJ1-1 TRBV5-1 .
CASSRGTGGQETQYF TGTGCCAGCAGCCGGGGAACAGGGGGCCAAGAGACCCAGTACTTC . TRBJ2-5 TRBV3-1/TRBV3-2 TRBD1
CASSGGWDSGNTIYF TGTGCCAGCAGTGGGGGGTGGGACTCTGGAAACACCATATATTTT . TRBJ1-3 TRBV9 .
CASRSTGLGGYEQYF TGTGCCAGCAGGTCGACAGGGTTAGGTGGTTACGAGCAGTACTTC . TRBJ2-7 TRBV6-1 TRBD1
CASSPGLQGADTQYF TGTGCCAGCAGTCCGGGTTTACAGGGGGCAGATACGCAGTATTTT . TRBJ2-3 TRBV6-4 TRBD1
CASSQDPGQGTDTQYF TGTGCCAGCAGCCAAGACCCGGGACAGGGCACAGATACGCAGTATTTT . TRBJ2-3 TRBV4-2 TRBD1
CASSRLDRANYGYTF TGTGCCAGCAGCCGTCTCGACAGGGCTAACTATGGCTACACCTTC . TRBJ1-2 TRBV3-1/TRBV3-2 TRBD1
CASSPGGLAGNEQFF TGTGCCAGCTCACCGGGGGGACTAGCGGGAAATGAGCAGTTCTTC . TRBJ2-1 TRBV18 TRBD2
CASSQGGTSGSGTYEQYF TGTGCCAGCAGCCAAGGCGGGACTAGCGGGAGCGGCACGTACGAGCAGTACTTC . TRBJ2-7 TRBV4-2 TRBD2
CASSPGDRVGNYGYTF TGCGCCAGCAGCCCCGGGGACAGGGTGGGGAACTATGGCTACACCTTC once TRBJ1-2 TRBV5-1 TRBD1
CASSQGLAGKQETQYF TGTGCCAGCAGCCAAGGACTAGCGGGAAAACAAGAGACCCAGTACTTC once TRBJ2-5 TRBV5-4 TRBD2
CASSQDRGTRRNTEAFF TGTGCCAGCAGCCAAGATAGAGGGACACGGAGGAACACTGAAGCTTTCTTT once TRBJ1-1 TRBV14 .
CASSPSGSYQETQYF TGTGCCAGTAGTCCTAGCGGGTCGTACCAAGAGACCCAGTACTTC once TRBJ2-5 TRBV19 TRBD2
CASSATGAIYNEQFF TGTGCCAGCAGCGCCACAGGGGCGATATACAATGAGCAGTTCTTC . TRBJ2-1 TRBV3-1/TRBV3-2 TRBD1